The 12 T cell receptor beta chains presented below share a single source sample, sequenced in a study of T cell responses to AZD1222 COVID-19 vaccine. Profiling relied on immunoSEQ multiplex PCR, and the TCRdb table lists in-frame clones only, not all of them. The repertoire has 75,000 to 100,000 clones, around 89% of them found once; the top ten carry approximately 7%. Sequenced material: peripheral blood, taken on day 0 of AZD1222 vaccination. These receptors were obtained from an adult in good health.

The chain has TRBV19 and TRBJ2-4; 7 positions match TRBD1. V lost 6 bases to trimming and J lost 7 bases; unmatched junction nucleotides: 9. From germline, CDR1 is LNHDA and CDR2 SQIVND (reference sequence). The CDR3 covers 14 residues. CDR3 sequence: CASRPTGAANIQYF. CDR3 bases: TGTGCCAGTAGACCCACAGGGGCGGCTAACATTCAGTACTTC.

CDR3: CASTQVVTYEQYF. CDR3 coding DNA: TGTGCCAGTACTCAGGTCGTCACCTACGAGCAGTACTTC. The chain recombines TRBV28 with TRBJ2-7; D uncertain. Germline loops: CDR1 MDHEN, CDR2 SYDVKM. CDR3 length equals 13 residues. The germline V and J ends were trimmed by 9 bases and 2 bases, with 14 bases remaining between them. Using reference TRBV28 and TRBJ2-7 for the parts outside the CDR3, the full variable domain is DVKVTQSSRYLVKRTGEKVFLECVQDMDHENMFWYRQDPGLGLRLIYFSYDVKMKEKGDIPEGYSVSREKKERFSLILESASTNQTSMYLCASTQVVTYEQYFGPGTRLTVT.

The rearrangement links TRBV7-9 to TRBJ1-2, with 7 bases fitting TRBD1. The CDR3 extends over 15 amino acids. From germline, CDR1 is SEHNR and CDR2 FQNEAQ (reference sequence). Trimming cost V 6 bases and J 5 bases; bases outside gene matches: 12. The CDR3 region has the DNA TGTGCCAGCAGTTCAGGGGGGCCTCCATTGTATGGCTACACCTTC. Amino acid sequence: CASSSGGPPLYGYTF.

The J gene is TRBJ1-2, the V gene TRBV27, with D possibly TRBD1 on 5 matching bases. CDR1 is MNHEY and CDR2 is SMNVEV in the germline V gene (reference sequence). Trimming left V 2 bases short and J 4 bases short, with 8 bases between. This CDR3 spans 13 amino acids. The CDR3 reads CASSLSQGYGYTF. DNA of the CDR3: TGTGCCAGCAGTTTAAGTCAGGGCTATGGCTACACCTTC.

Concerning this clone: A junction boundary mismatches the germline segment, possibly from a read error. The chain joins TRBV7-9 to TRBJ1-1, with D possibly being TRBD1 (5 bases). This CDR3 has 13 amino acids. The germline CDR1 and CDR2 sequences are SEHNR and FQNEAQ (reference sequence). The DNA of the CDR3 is TGTGCCAGCAGCCCTCAGGGCAGGGAAGAGTTGGGATTT. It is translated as CASSPQGREELGF.

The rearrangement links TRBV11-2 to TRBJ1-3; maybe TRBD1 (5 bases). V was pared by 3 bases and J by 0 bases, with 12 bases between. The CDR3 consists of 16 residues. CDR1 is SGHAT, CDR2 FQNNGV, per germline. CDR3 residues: CASSFAAGFSGNTIYF. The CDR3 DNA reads TGTGCCAGCAGCTTCGCGGCAGGGTTCTCTGGAAACACCATATATTTT.

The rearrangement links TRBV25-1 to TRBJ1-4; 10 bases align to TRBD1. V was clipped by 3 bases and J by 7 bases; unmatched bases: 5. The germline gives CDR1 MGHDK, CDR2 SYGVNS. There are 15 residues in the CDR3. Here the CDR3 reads CASSDPTGGGEKLFF. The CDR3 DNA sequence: TGTGCCAGCAGTGACCCGACAGGGGGCGGTGAAAAACTGTTTTTT.

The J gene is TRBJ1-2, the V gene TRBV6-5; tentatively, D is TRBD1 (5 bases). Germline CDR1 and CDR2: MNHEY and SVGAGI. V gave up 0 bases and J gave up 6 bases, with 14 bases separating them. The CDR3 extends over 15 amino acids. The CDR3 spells CASSYSIGALDGYTF. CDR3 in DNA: TGTGCCAGCAGTTACTCAATCGGGGCCCTGGATGGCTACACCTTC.

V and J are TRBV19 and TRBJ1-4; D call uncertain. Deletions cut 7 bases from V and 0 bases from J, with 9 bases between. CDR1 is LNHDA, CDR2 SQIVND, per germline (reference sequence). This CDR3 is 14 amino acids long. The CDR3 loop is CASKMPTTNEKLFF. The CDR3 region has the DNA TGTGCCAGTAAAATGCCGACAACTAATGAAAAACTGTTTTTT.

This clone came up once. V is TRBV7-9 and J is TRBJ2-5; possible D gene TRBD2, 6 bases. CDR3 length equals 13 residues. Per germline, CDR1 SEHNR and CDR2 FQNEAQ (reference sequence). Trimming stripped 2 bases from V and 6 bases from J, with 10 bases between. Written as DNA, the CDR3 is TGTGCCAGCAGCTTAACTAGCCGACAGACCCAGTACTTC. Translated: CASSLTSRQTQYF. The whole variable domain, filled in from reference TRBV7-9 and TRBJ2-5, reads DTGVSQNPRHKITKRGQNVTFRCDPISEHNRLYWYRQTLGQGPEFLTYFQNEAQLEKSRLLSDRFSAERPKGSFSTLEIQRTEQGDSAMYLCASSLTSRQTQYFGPGTRLLVL.

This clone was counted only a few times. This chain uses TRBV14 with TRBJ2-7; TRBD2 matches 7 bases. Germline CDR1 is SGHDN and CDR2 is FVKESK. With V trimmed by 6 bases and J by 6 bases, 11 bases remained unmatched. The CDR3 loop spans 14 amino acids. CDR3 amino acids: CASRLSGGVSEQYF. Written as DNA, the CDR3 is TGTGCCAGCAGGTTATCGGGAGGTGTCTCCGAGCAGTACTTC.

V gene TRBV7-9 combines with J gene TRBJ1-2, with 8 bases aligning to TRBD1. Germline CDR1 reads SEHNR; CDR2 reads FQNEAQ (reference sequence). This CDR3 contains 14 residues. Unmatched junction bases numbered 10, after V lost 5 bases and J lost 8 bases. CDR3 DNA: TGTGCCAGCAGCCCAGATCGACAGGGGAGCGGCTACACCTTC. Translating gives CASSPDRQGSGYTF.